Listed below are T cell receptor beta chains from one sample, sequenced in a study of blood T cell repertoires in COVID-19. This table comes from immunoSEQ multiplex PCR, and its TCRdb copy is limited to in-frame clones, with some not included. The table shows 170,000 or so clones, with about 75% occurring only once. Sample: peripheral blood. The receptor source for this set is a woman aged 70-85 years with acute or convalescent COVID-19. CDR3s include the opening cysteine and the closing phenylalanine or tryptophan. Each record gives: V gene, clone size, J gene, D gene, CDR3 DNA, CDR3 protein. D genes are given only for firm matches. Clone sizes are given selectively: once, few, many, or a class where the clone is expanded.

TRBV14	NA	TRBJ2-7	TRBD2	TGTGCCAGCAGCCAAGATAGGGGACTAGCGGGAGTCGAGCAGTACTTC	CASSQDRGLAGVEQYF
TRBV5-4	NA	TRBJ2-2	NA	TGTGCCAGCAGCTTGGACAGGGCGTCCGGGGAGCTGTTTTTT	CASSLDRASGELFF
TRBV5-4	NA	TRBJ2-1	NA	TGTGCCAGCAGCTTGTCCCAAGCCAATGAGCAGTTCTTC	CASSLSQANEQFF
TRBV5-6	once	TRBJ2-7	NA	TGTGCCAGCAGCTCTCTAAGAAGAAACGAGCAGTACTTC	CASSSLRRNEQYF
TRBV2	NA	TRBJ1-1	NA	TGTGCCAGCACTTTATATATGAACACTGAAGCTTTCTTT	CASTLYMNTEAFF
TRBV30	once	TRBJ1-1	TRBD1	TGTGCCTGGAAGAGACAGGGCGACGGTGAAGCTTTCTTT	CAWKRQGDGEAFF
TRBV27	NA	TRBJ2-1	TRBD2	TGTGCCAGCCGATGGGGACTAGCGGGACCCGGGGAGCAGTTCTTC	CASRWGLAGPGEQFF
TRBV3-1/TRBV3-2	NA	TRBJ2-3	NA	TGTGCCAGCAGCCAGAGGGGGGGCCCCGATACGCAGTATTTT	CASSQRGGPDTQYF
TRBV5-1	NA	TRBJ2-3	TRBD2	TGCGCCAGCAGACCAATAGCGGGAGCTAGCACAGATACGCAGTATTTT	CASRPIAGASTDTQYF
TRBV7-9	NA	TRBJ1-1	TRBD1	TGTGCCAGCAGCTTCATCCGACAGGGGACAGGTGAAGCTTTCTTT	CASSFIRQGTGEAFF
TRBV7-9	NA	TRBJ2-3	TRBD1	TGTGCCAGCAGCAAACGACAGGGGAGCCAGGGCGATACGCAGTATTTT	CASSKRQGSQGDTQYF
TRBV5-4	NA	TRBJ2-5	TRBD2	TGTGCCAGCAGACTAGCGGGGTGGGAGACCCAGTACTTC	CASRLAGWETQYF
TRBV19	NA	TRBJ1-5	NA	TGTGCCAGTAGTTCGAGTACGGGATTCCCCGAACAGCCCCAGCATTTT	CASSSSTGFPEQPQHF
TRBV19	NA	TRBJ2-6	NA	TGTGCCAGTAGTGCCCTTTCTAGCTCTGGGGCCAACGTCCTGACTTTC	CASSALSSSGANVLTF
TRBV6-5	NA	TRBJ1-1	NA	TGTGCCAGCGTTATAGGCGGATCTAACACTGAAGCTTTCTTT	CASVIGGSNTEAFF
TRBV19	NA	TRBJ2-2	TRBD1	TGTGCCAGTAGGGACAGGGGGGACACCGGGGAGCTGTTTTTT	CASRDRGDTGELFF
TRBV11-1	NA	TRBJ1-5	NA	TGTGCCAGCAGTCCAGGGGCCGGCCGGCCCCAGCATTTT	CASSPGAGRPQHF
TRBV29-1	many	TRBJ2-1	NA	TGCAGCGTCGCAGGGGCCGGGTGGAATGAGCAGTTCTTC	CSVAGAGWNEQFF
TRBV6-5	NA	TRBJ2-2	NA	TGTGCCAGCGGAGGAGCCGGGAGGAACACCGGGGAGCTGTTTTTT	CASGGAGRNTGELFF
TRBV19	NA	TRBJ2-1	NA	TGTGCCAGTAGTATAAGGACTAATGAGCAATTCTTC	CASSIRTNEQFF
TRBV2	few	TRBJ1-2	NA	TGTGCCAGCAGTGATTATCAGGGAAGCTATGGCTACACCTTC	CASSDYQGSYGYTF
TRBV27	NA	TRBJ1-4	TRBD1	TGTGCCAGCAGTTTATTCGGACAGGGTGCAACTAATGAAAAACTGTTTTTT	CASSLFGQGATNEKLFF
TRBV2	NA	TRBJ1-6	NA	TGTGCCAGCAGGGAAGTGACAGGCATCTATAATTCACCCCTCCACTTT	CASREVTGIYNSPLHF
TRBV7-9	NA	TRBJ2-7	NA	TGTGCCAGCAGCCCTTCCGGGGGTGGGAAAAGCTCCTACGAGCAGTACTTC	CASSPSGGGKSSYEQYF
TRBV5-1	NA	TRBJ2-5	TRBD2	TGCGCCAGCAGCTCTGTAGGTGGGCTAGCGGGAGGCCCGCAAGAGACCCAGTACTTC	CASSSVGGLAGGPQETQYF
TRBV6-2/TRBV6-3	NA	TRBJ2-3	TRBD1	TGTGCCAGCAGCTTAGGGGACAGGTGGCTCACAGATACGCAGTATTTT	CASSLGDRWLTDTQYF
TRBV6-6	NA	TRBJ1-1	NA	TGTGCCAGCAGTGGGAGGGAGACGAACACTGAAGCTTTCTTT	CASSGRETNTEAFF
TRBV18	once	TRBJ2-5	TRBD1	TGTGCCAGCTCACGGAATCTTGGACAGGGTTTTTGGGAGACCCAGTACTTC	CASSRNLGQGFWETQYF
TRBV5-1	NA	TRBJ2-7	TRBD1	TGCGCCAGCAGCTCGGGACAGGGGCGCTACGAGCAGTACTTC	CASSSGQGRYEQYF
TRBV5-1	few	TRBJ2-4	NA	TGCGCCAGCAGCTTCAGAGGGGGTCAAAACATTCAGTACTTC	CASSFRGGQNIQYF
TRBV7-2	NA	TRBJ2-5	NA	TGTGCCAGCAGCTCCGGAACTAGCCCGGTGACCCAGTACTTC	CASSSGTSPVTQYF
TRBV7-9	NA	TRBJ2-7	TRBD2	TGTGCCAGCAGCCCACCGGGACTAGCGGGAGGGCCGATCGAGCAGTACTTC	CASSPPGLAGGPIEQYF
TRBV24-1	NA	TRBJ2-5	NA	TGTGCCACCAGTGATTTCTCTCTATTGGTGGAGACCCAGTACTTC	CATSDFSLLVETQYF
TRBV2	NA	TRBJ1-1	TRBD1	TGTGCCAGCAGCAGGGGGCAGTTAACGAACACTGAAGCTTTCTTT	CASSRGQLTNTEAFF
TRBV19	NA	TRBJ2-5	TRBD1	TGTGCCAGTAGTATGGGACAGACTCACCAAGAGACCCAGTACTTC	CASSMGQTHQETQYF
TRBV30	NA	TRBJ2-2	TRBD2	TGTGCCTGGAGAATAGCGGGGGGGACCGGGGAGCTGTTTTTT	CAWRIAGGTGELFF
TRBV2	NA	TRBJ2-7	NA	TGTGCCAGCAGTGAAGCCACAGGCAAAGGGACCTACGAGCAGTACTTC	CASSEATGKGTYEQYF
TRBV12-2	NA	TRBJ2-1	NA	TGTGCAAGTCGCTTAGCTCCGAATGAGCAGTTCTTC	CASRLAPNEQFF
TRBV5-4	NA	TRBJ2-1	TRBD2	TGTGCCAGCAGCAGTTTACTAGCGGGAGTAACCGATGAGCAGTTCTTC	CASSSLLAGVTDEQFF
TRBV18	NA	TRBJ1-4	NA	TGTGCCAGCTCACCCGACAGCCTTACAACTAATGAAAAACTGTTTTTT	CASSPDSLTTNEKLFF
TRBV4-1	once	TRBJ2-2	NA	TGCGCCAGCAGCCAAGATTATATCGCGAACACCGGGGAGCTGTTTTTT	CASSQDYIANTGELFF
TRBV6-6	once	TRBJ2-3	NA	TGTGCCAGCAGTTACTCGGGGACTAGCACAGATACGCAGTATTTT	CASSYSGTSTDTQYF
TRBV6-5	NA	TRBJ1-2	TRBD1	TGTGCCAGCAGGACCGGACAGGGGAATGGCTACACCTTC	CASRTGQGNGYTF
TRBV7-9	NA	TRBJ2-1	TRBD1	TGTGCCAGCAGCCGGGGGACAGGGAAGGGGAATGAGCAGTTCTTC	CASSRGTGKGNEQFF
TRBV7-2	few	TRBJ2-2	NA	TGTGCCAGCAGCTTAGTCGCGGGATTGAACACCGGGGAGCTGTTTTTT	CASSLVAGLNTGELFF
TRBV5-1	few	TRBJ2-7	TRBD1	TGCGCCAGCAGCTATGACAGGGGGCACCGGTACTTC	CASSYDRGHRYF
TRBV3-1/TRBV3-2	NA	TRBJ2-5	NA	TGTGCCAGCAGCCAAGTTAGCGAACAAGAGACCCAGTACTTC	CASSQVSEQETQYF
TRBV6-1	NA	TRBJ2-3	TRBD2	TGTGCCAGCAGTGAAGCCGGGACTACCTACTTTAGCACAGATACGCAGTATTTT	CASSEAGTTYFSTDTQYF
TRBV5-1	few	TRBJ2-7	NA	TGCGCCAGCAGCTTGGGCCCCCCGGACATTTACGAGCAGTACTTC	CASSLGPPDIYEQYF
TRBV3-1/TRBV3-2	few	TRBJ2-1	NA	TGTGCCAGCAGCCAAGTTCGAAGAGGTGAGCAGTTCTTC	CASSQVRRGEQFF